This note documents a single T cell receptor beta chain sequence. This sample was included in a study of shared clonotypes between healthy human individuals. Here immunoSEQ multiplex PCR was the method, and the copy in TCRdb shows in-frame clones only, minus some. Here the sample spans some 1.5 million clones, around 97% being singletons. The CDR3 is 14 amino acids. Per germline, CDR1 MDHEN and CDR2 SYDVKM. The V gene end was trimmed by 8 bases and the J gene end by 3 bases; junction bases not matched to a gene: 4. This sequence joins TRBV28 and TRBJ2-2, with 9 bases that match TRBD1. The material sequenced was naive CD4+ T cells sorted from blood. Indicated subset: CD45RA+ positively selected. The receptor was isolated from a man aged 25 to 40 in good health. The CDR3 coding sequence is TGTGCCAGCCGGACAGGGGCCCACACCGGGGAGCTGTTTTTT. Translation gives CASRTGAHTGELFF. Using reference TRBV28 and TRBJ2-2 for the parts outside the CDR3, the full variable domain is DVKVTQSSRYLVKRTGEKVFLECVQDMDHENMFWYRQDPGLGLRLIYFSYDVKMKEKGDIPEGYSVSREKKERFSLILESASTNQTSMYLCASRTGAHTGELFFGEGSRLTVL.